This T cell receptor (beta chain) derives from a study of CD8 T cells in Susac syndrome. The CDR3 spans 17 residues. Germline loops: CDR1 MNHEY, CDR2 SMNVEV (reference sequence). V lost 0 bases and J 2 bases, leaving 17 bases between the germline ends. RNA, at roughly 0.45 to 1 ug, was reverse transcribed with random hexamers. TCRdb redid the calling of the immunoSEQ multiplex PCR reads with MiXCR, one entry per CDR3 protein. The sample yields about 440,000 distinct CDR3 sequences, approximately 85% seen once. The T cells that were sequenced for TCR beta were CD8+ and CD4+ cells from blood. This clonotype was picked up one time.

Sequences were obtained from CD8+ T cells from PBMCs. V and J are TRBV27 and TRBJ2-7; D call uncertain. This TCR derives from a human donor with multiple sclerosis. CDR3 sequence (DNA): TGTGCCAGCAGTTTATCCCTCATACGGGCGCGGACCTACGAGCAGTACTTC. Translated: CASSLSLIRARTYEQYF.